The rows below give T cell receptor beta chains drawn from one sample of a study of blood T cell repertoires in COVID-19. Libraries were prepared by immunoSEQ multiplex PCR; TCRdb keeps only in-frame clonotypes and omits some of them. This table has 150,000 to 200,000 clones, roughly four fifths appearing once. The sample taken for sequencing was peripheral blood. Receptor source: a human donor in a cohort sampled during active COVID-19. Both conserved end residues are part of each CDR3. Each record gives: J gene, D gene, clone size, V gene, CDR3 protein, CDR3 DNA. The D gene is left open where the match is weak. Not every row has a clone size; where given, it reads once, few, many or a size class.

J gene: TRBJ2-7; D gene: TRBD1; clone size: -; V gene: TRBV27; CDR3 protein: CASSRPDRWYEQYF; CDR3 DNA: TGTGCCAGCAGTAGACCGGACAGGTGGTACGAGCAGTACTTC
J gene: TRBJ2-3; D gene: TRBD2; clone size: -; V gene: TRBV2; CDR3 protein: CASSVTSGGGTDTQYF; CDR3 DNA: TGTGCCAGCAGTGTGACTAGCGGGGGAGGGACAGATACGCAGTATTTT
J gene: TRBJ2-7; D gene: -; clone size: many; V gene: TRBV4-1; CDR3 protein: CASSQGRHPYEQYF; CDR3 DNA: TGCGCCAGCAGCCAAGGGAGGCACCCCTACGAGCAGTACTTC
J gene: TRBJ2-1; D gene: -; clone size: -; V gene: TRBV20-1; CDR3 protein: CSGNSGAEQFF; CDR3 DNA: TGCAGTGGCAATAGCGGTGCTGAGCAGTTCTTC
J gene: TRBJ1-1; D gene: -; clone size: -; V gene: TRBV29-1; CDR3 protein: CSVEAHRNTEAFF; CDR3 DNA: TGCAGCGTTGAGGCACACCGGAACACTGAAGCTTTCTTT
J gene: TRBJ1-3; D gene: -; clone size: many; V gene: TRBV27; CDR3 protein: CASSLNFGPGNTIYF; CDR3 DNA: TGTGCCAGCAGTTTAAATTTTGGGCCTGGAAACACCATATATTTT
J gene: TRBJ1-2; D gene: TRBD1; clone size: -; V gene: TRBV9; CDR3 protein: CASSARTGAYGYTF; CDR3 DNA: TGTGCCAGCAGCGCAAGGACAGGTGCCTATGGCTACACCTTC
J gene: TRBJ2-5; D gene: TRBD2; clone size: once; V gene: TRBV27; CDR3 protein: CASSLLGAGEETQYF; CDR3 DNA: TGTGCCAGCAGTTTATTGGGAGCGGGAGAAGAGACCCAGTACTTC
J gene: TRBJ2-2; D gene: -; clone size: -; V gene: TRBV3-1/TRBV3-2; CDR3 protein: CASVRGLTGELFF; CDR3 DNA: TGTGCCAGCGTGCGGGGTCTTACCGGGGAGCTGTTTTTT
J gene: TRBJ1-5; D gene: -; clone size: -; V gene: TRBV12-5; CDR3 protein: CASGLETGQPQHF; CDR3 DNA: TGTGCTAGTGGTTTGGAAACGGGTCAGCCCCAGCATTTT
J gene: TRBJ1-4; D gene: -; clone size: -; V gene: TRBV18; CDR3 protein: CASSPIMGVANEKLFF; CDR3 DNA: TGTGCCAGCTCACCAATTATGGGAGTTGCTAATGAAAAACTGTTTTTT
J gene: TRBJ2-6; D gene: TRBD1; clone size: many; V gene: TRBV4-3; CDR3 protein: CASSQAGGSGANVLTF; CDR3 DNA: TGCGCCAGCAGCCAAGCAGGGGGTTCAGGGGCCAACGTCCTGACTTTC
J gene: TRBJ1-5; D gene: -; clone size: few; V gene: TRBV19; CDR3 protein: CASSVAGPIGQPQHF; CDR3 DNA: TGTGCCAGTAGTGTAGCAGGGCCAATCGGCCAGCCCCAGCATTTT
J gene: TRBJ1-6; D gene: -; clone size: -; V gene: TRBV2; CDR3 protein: CASRPGSKNSPLHF; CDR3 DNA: TGTGCCAGCAGGCCAGGGTCTAAGAATTCACCCCTCCACTTT
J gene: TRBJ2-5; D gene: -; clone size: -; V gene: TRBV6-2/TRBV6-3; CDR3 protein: CASSYSGGGETQYF; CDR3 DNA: TGTGCCAGCAGTTACTCGGGAGGCGGAGAGACCCAGTACTTC
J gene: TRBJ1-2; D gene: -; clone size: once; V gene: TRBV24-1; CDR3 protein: CATSRRSDGYTF; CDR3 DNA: TGTGCCACCAGTCGCCGGAGTGATGGCTACACCTTC
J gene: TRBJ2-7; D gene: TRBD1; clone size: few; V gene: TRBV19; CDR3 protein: CASSIDPDRGSEQYF; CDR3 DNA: TGTGCCAGTAGTATAGACCCGGACAGGGGAAGCGAGCAGTACTTC
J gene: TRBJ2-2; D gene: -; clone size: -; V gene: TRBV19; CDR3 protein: CASSSKRGELFF; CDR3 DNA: TGTGCCAGTAGTTCCAAGCGGGGGGAGCTGTTTTTT
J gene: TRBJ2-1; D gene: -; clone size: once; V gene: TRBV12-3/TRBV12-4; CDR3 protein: CASSLKGNEQFF; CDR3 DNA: TGTGCCAGCAGTTTAAAGGGGAATGAGCAGTTCTTC
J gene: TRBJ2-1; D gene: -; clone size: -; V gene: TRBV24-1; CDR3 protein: CATSDFPGALRNNEQFF; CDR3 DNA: TGTGCCACCAGTGATTTTCCTGGGGCACTAAGGAACAATGAGCAGTTCTTC
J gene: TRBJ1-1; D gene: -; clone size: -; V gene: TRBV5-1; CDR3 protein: CASSPGGLNTEAFF; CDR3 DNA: TGCGCCAGCAGCCCTGGAGGACTGAACACTGAAGCTTTCTTT
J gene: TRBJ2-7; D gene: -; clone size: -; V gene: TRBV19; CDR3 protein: CASSIGLLFYEQYF; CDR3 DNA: TGTGCCAGTAGTATTGGGCTATTATTCTACGAGCAGTACTTC
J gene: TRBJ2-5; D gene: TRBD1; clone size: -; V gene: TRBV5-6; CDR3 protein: CASSASLATGGEETQYF; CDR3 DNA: TGTGCCAGCAGCGCTAGCCTCGCCACAGGGGGCGAAGAGACCCAGTACTTC
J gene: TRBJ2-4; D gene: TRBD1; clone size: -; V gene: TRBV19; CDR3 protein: CASSHGTDQAKNIQYF; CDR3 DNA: TGTGCCAGTAGTCATGGGACAGACCAAGCCAAAAACATTCAGTACTTC
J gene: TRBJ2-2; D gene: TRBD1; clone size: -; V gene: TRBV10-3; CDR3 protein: CAISRDRGNTGELFF; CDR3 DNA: TGTGCCATCAGCCGGGACAGGGGGAACACCGGGGAGCTGTTTTTT
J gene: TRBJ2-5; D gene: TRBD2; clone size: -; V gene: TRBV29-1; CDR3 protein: CSALRESETQYF; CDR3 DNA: TGCAGCGCATTGCGGGAGTCGGAGACCCAGTACTTC
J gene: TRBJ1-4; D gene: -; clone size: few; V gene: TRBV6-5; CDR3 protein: CASRGATRNEKLFF; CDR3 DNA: TGTGCCAGCAGGGGCGCGACGCGAAATGAAAAACTGTTTTTT
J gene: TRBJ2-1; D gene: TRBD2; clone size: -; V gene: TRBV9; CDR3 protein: CASSVGPSGGLQQFF; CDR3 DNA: TGTGCCAGCAGCGTAGGACCTAGCGGGGGGCTCCAGCAGTTCTTC
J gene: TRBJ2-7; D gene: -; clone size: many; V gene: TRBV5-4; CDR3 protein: CASQLNRDSYEQYF; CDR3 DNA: TGTGCCAGCCAATTAAACAGGGACTCCTACGAGCAGTACTTC
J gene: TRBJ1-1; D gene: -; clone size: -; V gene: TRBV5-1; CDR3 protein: CASSRQVGEAFF; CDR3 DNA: TGCGCCAGCAGCCGACAGGTCGGTGAAGCTTTCTTT
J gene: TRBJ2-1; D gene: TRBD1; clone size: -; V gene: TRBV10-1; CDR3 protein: CASSGGQGYAGYNEQFF; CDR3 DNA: TGCGCCAGCAGTGGGGGACAGGGTTATGCGGGATACAATGAGCAGTTCTTC
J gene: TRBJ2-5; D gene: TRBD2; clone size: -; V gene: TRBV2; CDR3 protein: CASSEAGGGALETQYF; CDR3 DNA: TGTGCCAGCAGTGAAGCGGGCGGGGGGGCCCTGGAGACCCAGTACTTC
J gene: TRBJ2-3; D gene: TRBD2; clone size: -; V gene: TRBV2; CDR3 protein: CASSFGLASDTQYF; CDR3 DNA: TGTGCCAGCAGTTTCGGACTAGCGTCCGATACGCAGTATTTT